Listed here is a single T cell receptor (beta chain). Antigen unknown. This record comes from a study of post-analysis software for immune sequencing data. Study-level background: As for disease course, relapsing-remitting, secondary progressive and progressive-relapsing multiple sclerosis were all included. General study points: Samples sharing a preparation batch grouped tightly together when assessed by F measure. Versus controls, multiple sclerosis patients showed significantly lower diversity (normalized Chao1). The study found TRBV5-6, TRBV5-1 and TRBV20-1 among several TRBV segments more frequent in patients than controls.

V lost 2 bases and J lost 9, with 21 bases in between. The CDR3 extends over 16 amino acids. Tagging with unique molecular identifiers was a feature of the TCR beta cDNA libraries. Some 500,000 cDNA molecules were obtained per 1 to 10 million input T cells. TCRdb itself ran the PCR reads through MiXCR, one entry per CDR3 protein. This table holds around 710,000 distinct CDR3 sequences, around 46% found once. The J gene is TRBJ2-3, the V gene TRBV12-3 or TRBV12-4, with D possibly TRBD2 on 5 matching bases. The TCR comes from a girl aged 5 to 17 with multiple sclerosis. Sequences were obtained from blood. DNA for the CDR3: TGTGCCAGCAGTTTATTGGACTTTCAGCCCCTCTTCACGCAGTATTTT. It is translated as CASSLLDFQPLFTQYF.